These 23 T cell receptor beta chains share one sample of origin, sequenced in a study of glioma-infiltrating T cells after dendritic cell vaccination. Profiled with immunoSEQ multiplex PCR; TCRdb holds only in-frame clones, not every one. The sample shows tens of thousands of clones, 87% of them seen only once. This sample's time point: after dendritic cell vaccination, including at tumor progression/relapse. The sequenced sample was blood, obtained after dendritic cell vaccination. These receptors originate from a human donor with glioblastoma.

The rearrangement joins TRBV19 to TRBJ1-2; D gene ambiguous. CDR1 and CDR2 from the germline V gene are LNHDA and SQIVND (reference sequence). The CDR3 contains 11 residues. The CDR3 DNA is TGTGCAACGAACTTTAACTATGGCTACACCTTC. Translated, it gives CATNFNYGYTF.

The chain links TRBV21-1 to TRBJ2-5; the table names TRBD1, a call not compared with the DNA. TRBV21-1 is reported as a pseudogene. CDR3 length: 12 residues. The CDR3 DNA sequence: TGTCAAGGCAGACAGGTCCAAGAGACCCAGTACTTC. It specifies CQGRQVQETQYF.

The chain is built from TRBV10-3 and TRBJ1-1; a weak D match, TRBD1 (5 bases). The V end was cut by 3 bases, the J end by 5 bases, with 10 bases between. CDR1 is ENHRY, CDR2 SYGVKD, per germline. The CDR3 is 13 amino acids. The CDR3 DNA sequence: TGTGCCATCAGTGAAGGCAGGGTAACTGAAGCTTTCTTT. This codes for CAISEGRVTEAFF.

The gene calls are TRBV6-5 and TRBJ1-2; D possibly corresponds to TRBD1 (6 bases). CDR1 and CDR2 (germline): MNHEY, SVGAGI. CDR3 length equals 16 residues. V lost 4 bases and J 8 bases, leaving 23 bases between the germline ends. CDR3: CASSLSVWTASLGYTF. In DNA, the CDR3 is TGTGCCAGCAGTTTGTCCGTTTGGACAGCCTCTTTAGGCTACACCTTC.

V usage is TRBV7-9 and J usage is TRBJ2-1; 7 nucleotides agree with TRBD1. Germline-derived CDR1 and CDR2 are SEHNR and FQNEAQ (reference sequence). J lost 4 bases, V lost 4 bases, and 16 bases had no gene match. CDR3 size: 18 residues. The CDR3 nucleotides are TGTGCCAGCAGCTCAGCCCCCACTTTGGGGACAGAATACAATGAGCAGTTCTTC. It encodes CASSSAPTLGTEYNEQFF.

The V and J genes are TRBV4-1 and TRBJ1-1; no reliable D call. Germline V gives CDR1 MGHRA, CDR2 YSYEKL. The CDR3 loop spans 16 amino acids. The V gene lost 0 bases and the J gene lost 0 bases, with 11 bases spanning the gap. This chain's CDR3 is CASSQDWATLNTEAFF. The DNA for the CDR3 is TGCGCCAGCAGCCAAGATTGGGCCACCTTGAACACTGAAGCTTTCTTT.

This clone appeared once. V is TRBV4-1 and J is TRBJ2-1; 9 nucleotides line up with TRBD1. From germline, CDR1 is MGHRA and CDR2 YSYEKL. This CDR3 contains 16 residues. With V trimmed by 1 base and J by 4 bases, 5 bases remained unmatched. CDR3 DNA sequence: TGCGCCAGCAGCCAAGGAACCGGGACAGGGTACAATGAGCAGTTCTTC. It translates to CASSQGTGTGYNEQFF.

V usage is TRBV2 and J usage is TRBJ1-5; perhaps TRBD1 as D (5 bases). CDR3 size: 15 residues. V lost 6 bases and J 4 bases, leaving 16 bases between the germline ends. Germline CDR1 and CDR2: SNHLY and FYNNEI. CDR3 loop: CASRGSGGGNQPQHF. The CDR3 nucleotides are TGTGCCAGCAGGGGATCGGGTGGGGGGAATCAGCCCCAGCATTTT.

The chain is built from TRBV14 and TRBJ2-7, with TRBD2 as a possible D gene (6 bases). This CDR3 has 15 amino acids. In germline, CDR1 is SGHDN, CDR2 FVKESK. V dropped 7 bases and J dropped 3 bases, with 19 bases sitting between them. Written as DNA, the CDR3 is TGTGCCAGCATGCCTACCGGGTCGGGAGTCTACGAGCAGTACTTC. It translates to CASMPTGSGVYEQYF.

The table lists this clone with a count of one. The chain employs TRBV11-2 and TRBJ1-1, with 7 bases aligning to TRBD1. Germline lookup yields CDR1 SGHAT and CDR2 FQNNGV. The CDR3 extends over 15 amino acids. V was clipped by 5 bases and J by 5 bases; unmatched bases: 11. The CDR3 sequence: CASSVSQGGKTEAFF. Written as DNA, the CDR3 is TGTGCCAGCAGCGTCTCGCAGGGGGGTAAGACTGAAGCTTTCTTT.

The chain links TRBV7-2 to TRBJ2-2; 8 nucleotides match TRBD2. Germline V gene data show CDR1 as SGHTA and CDR2 as FQGNSA. The CDR3 covers 17 residues. V was clipped by 4 bases and J by 2 bases; unmatched bases: 9. CDR3 loop: CASSSTPGLVNTGELFF. CDR3 in DNA: TGTGCCAGCAGCTCTACCCCGGGACTAGTCAACACCGGGGAGCTGTTTTTT.

The J gene is TRBJ1-1, the V gene TRBV11-2; possibly TRBD1 for D (5 bases). Per the germline V gene, CDR1 is SGHAT and CDR2 is FQNNGV. With 3 bases removed from V and 10 bases from J, the gap between germline ends came to 9 bases. This CDR3 has 11 amino acids. The CDR3 loop reads CASSFYGGAFF. CDR3 nucleotide sequence: TGTGCCAGCAGCTTTTACGGGGGAGCTTTCTTT.

Here the CDR3 reads CASSARTSGILHEQYF. The CDR3, as DNA: TGTGCCAGCAGCGCGCGGACTAGCGGGATTCTTCACGAGCAGTACTTC. This chain joins TRBV7-2 and TRBJ2-7; TRBD2 aligns across 12 bases. V shed 5 bases, J shed 5 bases, and the junction held 10 bases outside the gene matches. The CDR3 loop spans 16 amino acids. Per the germline V gene, CDR1 is SGHTA and CDR2 is FQGNSA.

The chain employs TRBV9 and TRBJ1-4; possibly TRBD1 for D (6 bases). CDR1 is SGDLS, CDR2 YYNGEE, per germline. V was shortened by 6 bases and J by 4 bases, with 13 bases between the two germline ends. The CDR3 has 14 residues. The CDR3: CASTPGVLNEKLFF. CDR3 nucleotide sequence: TGTGCCAGCACGCCAGGGGTTCTTAATGAAAAACTGTTTTTT.

The chain uses TRBV19 and TRBJ2-2, with TRBD1 identical over 9 bases. The trim removed 5 bases at V and 5 bases at J, leaving 6 bases unmatched. The length of the CDR3 is 15 residues. The germline V gene encodes CDR1 LNHDA and CDR2 SQIVND (reference sequence). CDR3 in amino acids: CASSLTGGGTGELFF. CDR3 DNA: TGTGCCAGTAGTTTGACAGGGGGAGGGACCGGGGAGCTGTTTTTT.

The chain joins TRBV6-4 to TRBJ1-2; tentatively, D is TRBD1 (5 bases). The length of the CDR3 is 14 residues. V was clipped by 0 bases and J by 7 bases, with 12 bases between them. Germline CDR1 MRHNA, CDR2 SNTAGT. The CDR3 nucleotides read TGTGCCAGCAGTGACTCTTGGGAGGGACGTGGCTACACCTTC. It translates to CASSDSWEGRGYTF.

The rearrangement joins TRBV27 to TRBJ1-2; a possible D gene is TRBD1 (5 bases). The CDR3 has 13 amino acids. From germline, CDR1 is MNHEY and CDR2 SMNVEV (reference sequence). Trimming removed 8 bases from V and 8 bases from J, with 18 bases in between. The CDR3 reads CASSAPGKGGYTF. In DNA form, the CDR3 reads TGTGCCAGCTCAGCCCCGGGCAAGGGGGGCTACACCTTC.

The chain employs TRBV27 and TRBJ2-7, with D tentatively TRBD1 (5 bases). V was trimmed by 8 bases and J by 3 bases, leaving 17 bases between them. Germline-derived CDR1 and CDR2 are MNHEY and SMNVEV (reference sequence). The CDR3 is made up of 14 amino acids. DNA for the CDR3: TGTGCCAGCCTTTTGGGCGTCCAGGGCTACGAGCAGTACTTC. It is translated as CASLLGVQGYEQYF.

V usage is TRBV11-1 and J usage is TRBJ2-4; 9 bases line up with TRBD1. The ends lost 5 bases at V and 8 bases at J; junction bases unmatched: 13. The CDR3 runs 16 residues. The germline V gene has CDR1 SGHAT and CDR2 FQDESV (reference sequence). The CDR3 sequence: CASSPYPTGGLYIQYF. The CDR3 nucleotides read TGTGCCAGCAGCCCCTACCCGACAGGGGGTCTGTACATTCAGTACTTC.

This clone was detected only a few times. This sequence joins TRBV6-5 and TRBJ1-3, with D possibly being TRBD1 (5 bases). This CDR3 has 14 amino acids. Germline assignment: CDR1 MNHEY and CDR2 SVGAGI. V was clipped by 6 bases and J by 0 bases, with 9 bases between them. CDR3 DNA: TGTGCCAGCAGAAGGGGAACCTCTGGAAACACCATATATTTT. Encoded protein: CASRRGTSGNTIYF.

This clone has just one count. The chain combines TRBV19 with TRBJ2-1; possibly TRBD2 for D (6 bases). V lost 6 bases and J lost 4, with 19 bases in between. The CDR3 has 16 amino acids. The germline gives CDR1 LNHDA, CDR2 SQIVND (reference sequence). The CDR3 sequence: CASRYGVGSGYNEQFF. CDR3 in DNA: TGTGCCAGTAGATATGGGGTGGGTAGCGGTTACAATGAGCAGTTCTTC. The full variable domain, with the rest looked up from reference TRBV19 and TRBJ2-1, is DGGITQSPKYLFRKEGQNVTLSCEQNLNHDAMYWYRQDPGQGLRLIYYSQIVNDFQKGDIAEGYSVSREKKESFPLTVTSAQKNPTAFYLCASRYGVGSGYNEQFFGPGTRLTVL.

The rearrangement joins TRBV21-1 to TRBJ2-1; TRBD1 is taken as the D call from the table, unchecked against the DNA. TRBV21-1 corresponds to a pseudogene. This CDR3 spans 16 amino acids. The CDR3 DNA reads TGTGCCAGCAGAGCCGCGTGGGACAGGAACTACAATGAGCAGTTCTTC. This gives the protein CASRAAWDRNYNEQFF.

This sequence joins TRBV7-9 and TRBJ1-1; 10 positions match TRBD1. Trimming removed 8 bases from V and 4 bases from J; junction bases left unmatched: 7. This CDR3 has 14 amino acids. Germline loops: CDR1 SEHNR, CDR2 FQNEAQ (reference sequence). For the CDR3, the DNA is TGTGCCAGCGGACGCCGGGACAGGGGCACTGAAGCTTTCTTT. This encodes CASGRRDRGTEAFF.